Below, 8 T cell receptor beta chains from the same sample are listed, as sequenced in a study of OX40 agonist ivuxolimab in advanced cancers. TCRdb keeps only in-frame clones here, not all; method: immunoSEQ multiplex PCR. The data show tens of thousands of clones, 65% to 90% seen once. Material: CD4+ or CD8+ T cells sorted from blood, obtained in a trial of the OX40 agonist ivuxolimab. The receptor source for this set is an adult with an advanced solid tumor such as melanoma, head and neck, liver or kidney cancer.

J is TRBJ2-1 and V is TRBV19, with 8 positions matching TRBD1. The CDR3 consists of 12 residues. Germline-derived CDR1 and CDR2 are LNHDA and SQIVND (reference sequence). With 8 bases clipped from V and 9 bases from J, the junction kept 6 bases outside the gene matches. This chain's CDR3 is CASDQGAGEQFF. The CDR3 DNA reads TGTGCCAGTGATCAGGGGGCCGGTGAGCAGTTCTTC.

V usage is TRBV10-3 and J usage is TRBJ2-2; TRBD2 is a possible D gene (6 bases). CDR1 ENHRY and CDR2 SYGVKD come from the germline V gene. This CDR3 comprises 13 residues. The V gene lost 8 bases and the J gene lost 6 bases, with 13 bases spanning the gap. CDR3 nucleotides: TGTGCCATCGGGAGGCAGGAGCCCGGGGAGCTGTTTTTT. It encodes CAIGRQEPGELFF.

Only one count was recorded for this clone. The CDR3 sequence is CASSPSGTLNTEAFF. CDR3 nucleotides: TGTGCCAGCTCACCAAGCGGGACGCTGAACACTGAAGCTTTCTTT. The rearrangement uses TRBV18 and TRBJ1-1; tentatively, D is TRBD1 (5 bases). Trimming stripped 2 bases from V and 0 bases from J, with 10 bases between. Germline V CDR1 and CDR2: KGHSH, LQKENI. This CDR3 contains 15 residues.

This rearrangement joins TRBV7-8 to TRBJ1-5; D unresolved. Germline V gene data show CDR1 as SGHVS and CDR2 as FQNEAQ. Trimming took off 5 bases at V and 16 bases at J, with 24 bases between the two ends. This CDR3 comprises 14 residues. CDR3 in amino acids: CASSQSLSTKDVHF. Written as DNA, the CDR3 is TGTGCCAGCAGCCAAAGCCTGTCCACCAAAGACGTCCATTTT.

This clone is a singleton in its sample. This chain links TRBV10-1 with TRBJ2-1, with 7 nucleotides matching TRBD2. The CDR3 runs to 16 residues. Germline assignment: CDR1 WNHNN and CDR2 SYGVQD (reference sequence). V lost 7 bases, J lost 1 base, and 10 bases stayed unmatched. CDR3 loop: CASNGGVDSSYNEQFF. CDR3 in DNA: TGCGCCAGCAATGGGGGGGTGGACTCGTCCTACAATGAGCAGTTCTTC.

The chain recombines TRBV29-1 with TRBJ2-3; D is ambiguous. The length of the CDR3 is 12 residues. V was shortened by 3 bases and J by 8 bases, with 12 bases between the two germline ends. Germline-derived CDR1 and CDR2 are SQVTM and ANQGSEA. Here the CDR3 reads CSVDSTVITQYF. DNA of the CDR3: TGCAGCGTTGATTCGACCGTGATTACGCAGTATTTT.

V and J are TRBV18 and TRBJ2-7, with D possibly TRBD1 on 6 matching bases. Deletions cut 3 bases from V and 6 bases from J, with 9 bases between. Looked up from germline, CDR1 is KGHSH and CDR2 is LQKENI. The CDR3 contains 12 residues. The CDR3 sequence is CASSPGTSEQYF. The DNA of the CDR3 is TGTGCCAGCTCACCCGGGACAAGCGAGCAGTACTTC. The whole variable domain, remainder taken from reference TRBV18 and TRBJ2-7, is NAGVMQNPRHLVRRRGQEARLRCSPMKGHSHVYWYRQLPEEGLKFMVYLQKENIIDESGMPKERFSAEFPKEGPSILRIQQVVRGDSAAYFCASSPGTSEQYFGPGTRLTVT.

By sample share, this clone is medium-sized. The CDR3 reads CASSGEEFSDTQYF. DNA for the CDR3: TGTGCCAGCAGTGGGGAAGAATTTAGCGATACGCAGTATTTT. The chain employs TRBV2 and TRBJ2-3; D is ambiguous. V lost 4 bases and J lost 6, with 14 bases in between. This CDR3 is 14 amino acids long. Germline CDR1 is SNHLY and CDR2 is FYNNEI.